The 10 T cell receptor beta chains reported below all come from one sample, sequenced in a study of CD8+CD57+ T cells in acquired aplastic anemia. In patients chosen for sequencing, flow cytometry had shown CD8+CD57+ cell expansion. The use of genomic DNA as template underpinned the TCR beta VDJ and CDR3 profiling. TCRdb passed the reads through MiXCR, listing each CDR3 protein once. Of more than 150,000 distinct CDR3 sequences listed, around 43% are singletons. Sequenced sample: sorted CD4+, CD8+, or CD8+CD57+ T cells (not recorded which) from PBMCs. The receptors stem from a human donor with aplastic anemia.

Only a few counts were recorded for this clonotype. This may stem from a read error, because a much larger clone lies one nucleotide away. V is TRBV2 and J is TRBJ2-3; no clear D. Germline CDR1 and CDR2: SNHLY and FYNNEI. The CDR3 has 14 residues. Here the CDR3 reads CASRIGKPPDAQYF. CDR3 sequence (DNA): TGTGCCAGCAGGATAGGGAAGCCCCCAGATGCGCAGTATTTT.

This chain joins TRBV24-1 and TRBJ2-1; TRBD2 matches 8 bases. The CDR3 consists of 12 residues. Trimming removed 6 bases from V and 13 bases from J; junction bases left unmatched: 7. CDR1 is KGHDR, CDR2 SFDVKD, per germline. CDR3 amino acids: CATSSTSGFQFF. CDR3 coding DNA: TGTGCCACCAGTTCCACTAGCGGCTTTCAGTTCTTC.

The CDR3 sequence is CASSFGYNEKLFF. The CDR3 bases are TGTGCCAGCAGTTTTGGATACAATGAAAAACTGTTTTTT. V is TRBV12-3 or TRBV12-4 and J is TRBJ1-4; D is uncertain. The V end was cut by 3 bases, the J end by 5 bases, with 7 bases between. The CDR3 spans 13 residues.

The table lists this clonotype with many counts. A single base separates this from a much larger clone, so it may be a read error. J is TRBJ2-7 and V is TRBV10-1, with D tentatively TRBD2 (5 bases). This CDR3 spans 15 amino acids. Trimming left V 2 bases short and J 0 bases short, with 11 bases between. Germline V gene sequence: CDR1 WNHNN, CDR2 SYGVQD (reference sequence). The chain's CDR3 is CASSERRVSSYEQYF. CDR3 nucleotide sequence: TGCGCCAGCAGTGAGCGGCGGGTGAGCTCCTACGAGCAGTACTTC.

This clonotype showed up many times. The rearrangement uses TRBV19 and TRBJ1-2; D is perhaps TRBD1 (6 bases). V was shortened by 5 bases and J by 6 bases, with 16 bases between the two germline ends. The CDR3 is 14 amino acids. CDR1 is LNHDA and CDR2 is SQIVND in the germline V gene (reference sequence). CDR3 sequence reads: CASSPSGARDGYTF. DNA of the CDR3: TGTGCCAGTAGTCCTTCAGGGGCTAGGGATGGCTACACCTTC. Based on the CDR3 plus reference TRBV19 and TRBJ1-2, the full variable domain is DGGITQSPKYLFRKEGQNVTLSCEQNLNHDAMYWYRQDPGQGLRLIYYSQIVNDFQKGDIAEGYSVSREKKESFPLTVTSAQKNPTAFYLCASSPSGARDGYTFGSGTRLTVV.

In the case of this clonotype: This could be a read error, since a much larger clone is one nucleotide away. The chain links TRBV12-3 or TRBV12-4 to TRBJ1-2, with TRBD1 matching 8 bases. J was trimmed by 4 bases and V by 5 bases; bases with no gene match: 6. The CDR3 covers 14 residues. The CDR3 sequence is CASSPGQETYGYTF. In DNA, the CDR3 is TGTGCCAGCAGTCCGGGACAGGAAACCTATGGCTACACCTTC.

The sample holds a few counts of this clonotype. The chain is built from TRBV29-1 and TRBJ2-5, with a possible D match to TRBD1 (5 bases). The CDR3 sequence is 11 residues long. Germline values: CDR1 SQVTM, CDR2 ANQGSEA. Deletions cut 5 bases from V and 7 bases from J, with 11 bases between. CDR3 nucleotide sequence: TGCAGCGTTTTAACCCAGGGGACCCAGTACTTC. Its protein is CSVLTQGTQYF.

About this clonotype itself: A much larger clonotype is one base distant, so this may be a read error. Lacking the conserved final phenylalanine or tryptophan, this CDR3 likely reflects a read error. The CDR3 spells CASSLAGIQETQYL. The CDR3 nucleotides are TGTGCCAGCAGCTTAGCCGGGATCCAAGAGACCCAGTACCTC. The chain joins TRBV7-9 to TRBJ2-5; possibly TRBD2 for D (5 bases). Trimming took 0 bases from V and 1 from J, leaving 6 bases between them. Looked up from germline, CDR1 is SEHNR and CDR2 is FQNEAQ (reference sequence). The CDR3 runs to 14 residues.

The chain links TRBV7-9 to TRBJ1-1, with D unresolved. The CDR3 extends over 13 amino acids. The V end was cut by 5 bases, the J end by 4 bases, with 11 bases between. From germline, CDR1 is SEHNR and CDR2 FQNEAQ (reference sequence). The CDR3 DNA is TGTGCCAGCAGCGTTACAGACATCACTGAAGCTTTCTTT. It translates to CASSVTDITEAFF.

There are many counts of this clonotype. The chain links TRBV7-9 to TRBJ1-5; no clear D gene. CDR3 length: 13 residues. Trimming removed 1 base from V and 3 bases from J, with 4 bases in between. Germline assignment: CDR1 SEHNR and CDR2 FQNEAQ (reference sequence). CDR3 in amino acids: CASSLGFNQPQHF. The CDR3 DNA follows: TGTGCCAGCAGCTTAGGTTTCAATCAGCCCCAGCATTTT.